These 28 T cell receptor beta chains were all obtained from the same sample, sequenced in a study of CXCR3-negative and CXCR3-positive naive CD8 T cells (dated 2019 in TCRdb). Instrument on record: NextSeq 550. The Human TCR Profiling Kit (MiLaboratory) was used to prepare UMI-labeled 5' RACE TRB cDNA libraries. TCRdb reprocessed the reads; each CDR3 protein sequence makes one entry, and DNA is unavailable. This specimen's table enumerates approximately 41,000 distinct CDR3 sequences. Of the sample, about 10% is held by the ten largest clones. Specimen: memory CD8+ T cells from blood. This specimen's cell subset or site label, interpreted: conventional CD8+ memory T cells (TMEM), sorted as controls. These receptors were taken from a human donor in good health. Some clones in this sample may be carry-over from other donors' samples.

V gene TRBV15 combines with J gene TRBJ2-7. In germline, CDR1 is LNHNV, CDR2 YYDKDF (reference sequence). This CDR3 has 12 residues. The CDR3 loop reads CATSGPGNEQYF.

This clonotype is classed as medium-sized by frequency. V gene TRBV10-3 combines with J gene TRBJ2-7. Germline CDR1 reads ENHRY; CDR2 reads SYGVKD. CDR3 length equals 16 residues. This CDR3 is CAISVQGRASSYEQYF.

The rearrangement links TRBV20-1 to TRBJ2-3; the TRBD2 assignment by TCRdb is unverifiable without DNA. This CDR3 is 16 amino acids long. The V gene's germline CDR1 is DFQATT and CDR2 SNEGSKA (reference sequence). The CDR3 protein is CSAIPPLAGETDTQYF.

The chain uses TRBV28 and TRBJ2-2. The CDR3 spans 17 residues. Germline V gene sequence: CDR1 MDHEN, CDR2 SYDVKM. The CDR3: CASSHTGTISTTGELFF. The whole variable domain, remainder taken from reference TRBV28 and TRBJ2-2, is DVKVTQSSRYLVKRTGEKVFLECVQDMDHENMFWYRQDPGLGLRLIYFSYDVKMKEKGDIPEGYSVSREKKERFSLILESASTNQTSMYLCASSHTGTISTTGELFFGEGSRLTVL.

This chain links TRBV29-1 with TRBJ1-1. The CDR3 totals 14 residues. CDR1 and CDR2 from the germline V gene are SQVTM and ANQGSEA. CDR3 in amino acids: CSVVPGGDGAEAFF.

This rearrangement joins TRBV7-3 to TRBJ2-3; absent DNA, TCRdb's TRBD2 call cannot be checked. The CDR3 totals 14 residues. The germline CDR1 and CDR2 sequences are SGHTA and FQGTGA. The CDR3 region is CASSLGTSTDTQYF.

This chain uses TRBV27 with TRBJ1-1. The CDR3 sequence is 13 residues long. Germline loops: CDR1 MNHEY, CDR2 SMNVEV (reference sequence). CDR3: CASSFEGRGEAFF.

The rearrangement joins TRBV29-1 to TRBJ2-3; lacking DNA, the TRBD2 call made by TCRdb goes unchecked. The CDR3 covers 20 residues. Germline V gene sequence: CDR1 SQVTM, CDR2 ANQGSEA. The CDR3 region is CSVEDARPGTSGGYTDTQYF.

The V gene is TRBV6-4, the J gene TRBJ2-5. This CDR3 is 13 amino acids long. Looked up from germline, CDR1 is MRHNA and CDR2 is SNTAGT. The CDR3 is CASSSSTQETQYF.

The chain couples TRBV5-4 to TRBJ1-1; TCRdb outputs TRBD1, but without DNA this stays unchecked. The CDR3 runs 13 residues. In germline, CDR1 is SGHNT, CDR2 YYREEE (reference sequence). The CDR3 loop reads CASTKTGYPEAFF.

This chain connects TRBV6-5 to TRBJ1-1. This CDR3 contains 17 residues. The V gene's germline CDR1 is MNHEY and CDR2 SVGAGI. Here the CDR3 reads CASSPTYTTLGSSEAFF.

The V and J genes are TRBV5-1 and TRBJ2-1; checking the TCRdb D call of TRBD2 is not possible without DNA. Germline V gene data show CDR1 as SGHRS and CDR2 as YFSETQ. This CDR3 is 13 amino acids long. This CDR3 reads CASSGEGYNEQFF.

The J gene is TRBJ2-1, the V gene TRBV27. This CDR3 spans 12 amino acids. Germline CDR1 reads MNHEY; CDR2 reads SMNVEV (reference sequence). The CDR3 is CASSLNYNEQFF.

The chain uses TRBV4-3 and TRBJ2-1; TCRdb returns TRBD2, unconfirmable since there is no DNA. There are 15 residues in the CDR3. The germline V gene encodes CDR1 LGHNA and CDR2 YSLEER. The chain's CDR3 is CASSLRLAEYNEQFF.

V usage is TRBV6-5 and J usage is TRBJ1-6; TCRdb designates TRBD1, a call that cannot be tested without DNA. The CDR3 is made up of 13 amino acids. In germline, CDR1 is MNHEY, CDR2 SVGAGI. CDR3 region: CASTPSRGSPLHF.

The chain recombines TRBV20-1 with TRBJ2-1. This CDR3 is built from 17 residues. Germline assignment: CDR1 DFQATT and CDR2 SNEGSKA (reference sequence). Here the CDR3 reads CSARVYSRGRYYNEQFF.

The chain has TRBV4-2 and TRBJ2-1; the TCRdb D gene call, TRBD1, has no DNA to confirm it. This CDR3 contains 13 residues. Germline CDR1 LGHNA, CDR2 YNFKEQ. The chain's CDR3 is CASRGGAPNEQFF.

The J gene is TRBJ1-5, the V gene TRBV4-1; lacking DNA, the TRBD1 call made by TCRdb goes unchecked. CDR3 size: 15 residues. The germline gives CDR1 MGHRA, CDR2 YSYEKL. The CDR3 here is CASSLGQNSNQPQHF.

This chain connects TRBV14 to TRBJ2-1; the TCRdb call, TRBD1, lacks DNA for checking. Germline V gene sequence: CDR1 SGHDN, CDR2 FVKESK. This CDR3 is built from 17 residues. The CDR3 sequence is CASSQIGTGSFYNEQFF.

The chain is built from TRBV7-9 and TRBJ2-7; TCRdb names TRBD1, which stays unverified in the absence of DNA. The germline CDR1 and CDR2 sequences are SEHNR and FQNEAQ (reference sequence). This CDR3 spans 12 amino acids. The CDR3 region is CASTNREIGQYF.

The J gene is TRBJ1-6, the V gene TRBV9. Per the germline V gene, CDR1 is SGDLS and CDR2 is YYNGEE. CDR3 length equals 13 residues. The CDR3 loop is CASSPEVNSPLHF.

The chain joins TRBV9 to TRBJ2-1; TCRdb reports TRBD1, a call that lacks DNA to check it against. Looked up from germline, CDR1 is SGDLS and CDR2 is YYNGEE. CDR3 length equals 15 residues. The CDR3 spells CASSVARAWYNEQFF.

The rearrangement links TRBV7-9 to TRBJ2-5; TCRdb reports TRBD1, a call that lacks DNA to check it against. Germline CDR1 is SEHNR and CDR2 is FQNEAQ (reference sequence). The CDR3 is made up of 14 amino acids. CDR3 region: CASSGRTGRETQYF. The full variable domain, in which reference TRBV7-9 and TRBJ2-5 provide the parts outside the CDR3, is DTGVSQNPRHKITKRGQNVTFRCDPISEHNRLYWYRQTLGQGPEFLTYFQNEAQLEKSRLLSDRFSAERPKGSFSTLEIQRTEQGDSAMYLCASSGRTGRETQYFGPGTRLLVL.

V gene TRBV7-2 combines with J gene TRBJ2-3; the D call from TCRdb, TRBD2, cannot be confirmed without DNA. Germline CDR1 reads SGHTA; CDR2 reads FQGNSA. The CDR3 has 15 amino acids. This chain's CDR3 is CASSFGLAGTDTQYF.

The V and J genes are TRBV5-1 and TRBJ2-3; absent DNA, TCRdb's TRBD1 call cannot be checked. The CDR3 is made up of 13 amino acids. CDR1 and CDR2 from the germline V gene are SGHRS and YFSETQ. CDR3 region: CASRIGITDTQYF.

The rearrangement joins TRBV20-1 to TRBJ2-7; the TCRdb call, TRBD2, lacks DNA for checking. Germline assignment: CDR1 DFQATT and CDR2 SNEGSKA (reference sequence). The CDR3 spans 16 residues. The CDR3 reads CSAQTSGLTLGYEQYF.

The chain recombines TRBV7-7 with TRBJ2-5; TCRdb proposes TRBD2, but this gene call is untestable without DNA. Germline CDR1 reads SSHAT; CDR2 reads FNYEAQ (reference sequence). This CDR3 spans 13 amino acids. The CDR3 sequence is CASSRGTQETQYF.

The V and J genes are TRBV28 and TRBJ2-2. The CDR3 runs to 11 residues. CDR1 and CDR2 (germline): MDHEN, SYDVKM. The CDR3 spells CASTRNGELFF. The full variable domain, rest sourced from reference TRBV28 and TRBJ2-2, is DVKVTQSSRYLVKRTGEKVFLECVQDMDHENMFWYRQDPGLGLRLIYFSYDVKMKEKGDIPEGYSVSREKKERFSLILESASTNQTSMYLCASTRNGELFFGEGSRLTVL.